This TCR beta chain was identified in a study of a mutant IDH1 vaccine in newly diagnosed glioma (dated by TCRdb to the early 2020s). Regarding the research as a whole: Patients received eight vaccinations in weeks 1, 3, 5, 7, 11, 15, 19 and 23, corresponding to visits V03 through V10. Vaccination began 4-6 weeks after radiotherapy alone, or alongside temozolomide cycles in the chemotherapy-containing groups. Of the approximately 30 treated patients, roughly 60% were male and 37.5% were female, and a mean age of roughly 40 years was recorded. Prior to enrollment, patients had been given standard therapy consisting of radiotherapy alone, temozolomide alone, or radiochemotherapy with temozolomide, with the combination given to most patients. Peripheral blood was drawn at six visits: V03 (baseline), V05, V07, V10, V12 and V13. Longitudinal TCRB deep sequencing was performed for 25 to 30 treated patients wherever samples were available for exploratory analyses.

In regard to this clone: The antigen it recognizes is unknown. No base quality information exists; no much larger clone differs at one position.

The label giving this sample's time point can be read as: week 23, last vaccination. Each vaccine dose, consisting of 300 ug of a 20-mer mutant IDH1 peptide in Montanide, was administered subcutaneously with topical imiquimod. Newly diagnosed WHO grade 3 or 4 IDH1-mutant astrocytomas showing loss of nuclear ATRX were present in the donors. The samples were drawn from NOA16, a multicentre, single-arm, open-label phase I trial in Germany that tested a mutant IDH1 peptide vaccine in humans for the first time. The DNeasy Blood and Tissue Kit was used to extract genomic DNA from EDTA blood for TCRB sequencing. Results and caveats for the whole study, not just this receptor: Pseudoprogression appeared unrelated to alterations in the top peripheral T cell clonotypes detected by TCRB sequencing. The authors stated that sample limitations prevented analyses of patient blood samples from being reproduced. Across multiple MHC alleles, vaccine-induced immune responses were seen in around 94% of patients. PBMC samples for TCRB deep sequencing were selected based on availability.

The CDR3 spans 15 residues, from the cysteine through the phenylalanine. Kept here is only the CDR3 DNA, which spans 45 bases and is read in frame from base 1. In the germline V gene, CDR1 corresponds to MNHEY and CDR2 to SVGAGI. V is pruned by 5 bases and J by 2 bases, leaving 5 bases of the junction without a gene match. Receptor amplification or capture employed the immunoSEQ multiplex PCR assay. Rearranged TCR beta chain sequences were amplified using the hsTCRB Kit according to the manufacturer's protocol. TCRB libraries were sequenced on an Illumina MiSeq. Concerning the study's data processing: Demultiplexing, trimming and gene mapping were performed with the kit vendor's proprietary platform. TCRdb took this table from immuneACCESS and kept in-frame rearrangements with V and J called. Such tables lack part of the clones; where checked against another copy, unresolved V genes explain under half of the gap, and the rest is unexplained. V and J calls and clone size are as listed in that table; D and trimming were resolved from the DNA. In this sample the table shows roughly 45,000 clones, around 84% of which occur a single time. About 2.2% of the sample rests with the top ten.

This sequence originates from a young woman with glioma. Some clones in this sample may be carry-over from other donors' samples. Source: PBMCs, taken from a glioma patient whose treatment included an IDH1 peptide vaccine. The rearranged segments are TRBV6-5 and TRBJ2-7; the central 11 bases match TRBD2. The DNA sequence reads TGTGCCAGCAGTAGATATAGCGGGGGGGCCTACGAGCAGTACTTC. This is translated as CASSRYSGGAYEQYF.